This TCR beta chain was found in a study of blood T cell repertoires in COVID-19. CDR3 size: 13 residues. V shed 10 bases and J shed 1 base, with 13 bases lying between them. Germline V gene lookup returns CDR1 MNHEY and CDR2 SVGAGI. Original data processing: Nucleated cell counts were estimated from reference gene primer amplification. Profiling relied on immunoSEQ multiplex PCR, and the TCRdb table lists in-frame clones only, not all of them. V and J calls and clone size are those listed in that table; D and trimming were worked out from the DNA. Of 100,000 to 150,000 clones listed, more than 60% are singletons. This clone was detected only a few times.

This chain uses TRBV6-5 with TRBJ1-1; D gene uncertain. This receptor was identified in a woman in her 70s with acute or convalescent COVID-19. The source material was peripheral blood. The chain's CDR3 is CATGLRGNTEAFF. The CDR3 nucleotides read TGTGCCACCGGACTGCGGGGGAACACTGAAGCTTTCTTT.